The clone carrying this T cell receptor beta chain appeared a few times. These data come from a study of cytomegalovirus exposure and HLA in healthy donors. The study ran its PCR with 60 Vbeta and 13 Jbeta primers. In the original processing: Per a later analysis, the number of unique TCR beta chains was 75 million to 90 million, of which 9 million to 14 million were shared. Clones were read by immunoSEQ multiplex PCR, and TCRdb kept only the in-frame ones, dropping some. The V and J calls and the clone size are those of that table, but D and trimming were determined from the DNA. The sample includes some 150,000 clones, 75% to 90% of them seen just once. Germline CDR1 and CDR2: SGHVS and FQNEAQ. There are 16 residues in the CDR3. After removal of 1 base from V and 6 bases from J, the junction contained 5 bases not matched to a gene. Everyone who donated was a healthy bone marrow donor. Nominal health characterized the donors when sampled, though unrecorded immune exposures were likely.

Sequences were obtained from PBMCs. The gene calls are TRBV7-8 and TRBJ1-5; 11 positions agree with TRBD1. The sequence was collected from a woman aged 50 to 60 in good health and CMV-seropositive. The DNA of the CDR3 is TGTGCCAGCAGCTTAGTACGGACAGGGGGCGGTCAGCCCCAGCATTTT. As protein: CASSLVRTGGGQPQHF.